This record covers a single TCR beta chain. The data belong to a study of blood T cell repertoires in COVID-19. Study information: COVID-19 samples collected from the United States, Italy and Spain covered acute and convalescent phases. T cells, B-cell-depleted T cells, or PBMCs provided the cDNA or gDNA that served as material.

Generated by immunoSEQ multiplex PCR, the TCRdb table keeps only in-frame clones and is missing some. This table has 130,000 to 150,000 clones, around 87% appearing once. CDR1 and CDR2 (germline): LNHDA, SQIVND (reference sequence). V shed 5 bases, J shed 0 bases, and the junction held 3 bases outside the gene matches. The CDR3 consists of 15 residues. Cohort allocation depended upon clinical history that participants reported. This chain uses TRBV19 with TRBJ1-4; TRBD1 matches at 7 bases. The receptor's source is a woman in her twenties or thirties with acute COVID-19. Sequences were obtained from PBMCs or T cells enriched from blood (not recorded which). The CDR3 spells CASSPQGATNEKLFF. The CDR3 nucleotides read TGTGCCAGTAGTCCGCAGGGGGCAACTAATGAAAAACTGTTTTTT.